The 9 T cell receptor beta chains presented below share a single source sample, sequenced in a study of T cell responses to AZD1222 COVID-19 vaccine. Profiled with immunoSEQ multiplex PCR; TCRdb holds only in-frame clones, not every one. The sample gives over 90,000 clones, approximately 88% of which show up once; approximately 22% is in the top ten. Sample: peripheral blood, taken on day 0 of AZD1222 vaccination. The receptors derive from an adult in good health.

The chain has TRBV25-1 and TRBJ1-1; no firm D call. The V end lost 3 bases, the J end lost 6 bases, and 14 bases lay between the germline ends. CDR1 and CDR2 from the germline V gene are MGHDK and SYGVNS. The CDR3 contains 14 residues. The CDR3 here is CASSDRLTGSEAFF. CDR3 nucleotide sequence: TGTGCCAGCAGTGATCGGTTGACGGGGTCTGAAGCTTTCTTT.

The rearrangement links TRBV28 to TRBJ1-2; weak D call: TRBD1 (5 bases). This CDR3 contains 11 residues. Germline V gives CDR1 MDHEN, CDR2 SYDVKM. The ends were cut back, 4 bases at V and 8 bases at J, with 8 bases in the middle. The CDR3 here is CASSYRRGYTF. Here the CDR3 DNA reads TGTGCCAGCAGTTACAGGAGGGGCTACACCTTC.

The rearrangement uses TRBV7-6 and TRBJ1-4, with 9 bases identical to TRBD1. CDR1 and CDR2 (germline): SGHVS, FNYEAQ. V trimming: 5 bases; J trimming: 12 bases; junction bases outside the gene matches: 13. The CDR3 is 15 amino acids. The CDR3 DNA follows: TGTGCCAGCAGCGATTCTAGGACAGGGGCTGGGGAACTGTTTTTT. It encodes CASSDSRTGAGELFF.

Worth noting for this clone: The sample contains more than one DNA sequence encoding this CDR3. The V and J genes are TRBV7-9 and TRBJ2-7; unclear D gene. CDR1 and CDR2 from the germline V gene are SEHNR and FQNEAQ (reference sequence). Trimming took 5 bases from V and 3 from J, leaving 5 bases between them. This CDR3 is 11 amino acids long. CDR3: CASSPSYEQYF. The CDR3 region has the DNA TGTGCCAGCAGCCCCAGCTACGAGCAGTACTTC.

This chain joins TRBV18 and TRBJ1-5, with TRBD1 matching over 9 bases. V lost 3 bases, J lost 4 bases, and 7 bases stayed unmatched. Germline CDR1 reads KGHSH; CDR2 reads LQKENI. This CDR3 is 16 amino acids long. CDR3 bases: TGTGCCAGCTCACCGCCGGGACAGGGACTTAATCAGCCCCAGCATTTT. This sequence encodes CASSPPGQGLNQPQHF.

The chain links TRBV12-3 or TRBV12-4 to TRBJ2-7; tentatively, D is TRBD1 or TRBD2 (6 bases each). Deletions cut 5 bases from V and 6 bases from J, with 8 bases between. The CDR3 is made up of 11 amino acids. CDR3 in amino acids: CASSPGAEQYF. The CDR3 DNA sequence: TGTGCCAGCAGTCCGGGGGCCGAGCAGTACTTC.

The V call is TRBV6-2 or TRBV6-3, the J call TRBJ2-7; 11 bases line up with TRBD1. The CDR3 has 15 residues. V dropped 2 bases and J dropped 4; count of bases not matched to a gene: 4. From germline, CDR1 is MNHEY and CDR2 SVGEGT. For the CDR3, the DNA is TGTGCCAGCAGTTACAGGACAGGGGGCGAATACGAGCAGTACTTC. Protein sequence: CASSYRTGGEYEQYF.

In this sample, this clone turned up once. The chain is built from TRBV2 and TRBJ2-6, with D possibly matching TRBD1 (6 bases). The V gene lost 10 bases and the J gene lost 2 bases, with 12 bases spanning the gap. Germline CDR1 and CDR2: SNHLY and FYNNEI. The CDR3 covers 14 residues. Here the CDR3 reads CATSGVPGANVLTF. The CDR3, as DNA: TGTGCCACCTCAGGGGTCCCTGGGGCCAACGTCCTGACTTTC.

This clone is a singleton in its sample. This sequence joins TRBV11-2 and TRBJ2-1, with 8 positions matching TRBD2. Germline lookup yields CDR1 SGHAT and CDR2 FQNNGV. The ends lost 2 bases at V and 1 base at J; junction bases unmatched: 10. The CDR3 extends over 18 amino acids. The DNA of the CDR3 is TGTGCCAGCAGCTTATCCACCGGGGGGGTTCTTTCCTACAATGAGCAGTTCTTC. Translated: CASSLSTGGVLSYNEQFF. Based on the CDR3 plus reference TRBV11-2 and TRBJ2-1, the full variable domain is EAGVAQSPRYKIIEKRQSVAFWCNPISGHATLYWYQQILGQGPKLLIQFQNNGVVDDSQLPKDRFSAERLKGVDSTLKIQPAKLEDSAVYLCASSLSTGGVLSYNEQFFGPGTRLTVL.